This T cell receptor beta chain was found in a study of cytomegalovirus exposure and HLA in healthy donors. This clone was detected only once. The primer mix had 60 Vbeta and 13 Jbeta primers. Repertoires were generated with immunoSEQ multiplex PCR, while TCRdb's copy carries only in-frame clones and drops some. The sample shows 100,000 to 150,000 clones, approximately 80% of them seen only once. Specimen: PBMCs. The receptor was derived from a man aged 35 to 55 in good health and CMV-seronegative.

The chain's CDR3 is CASSQERFSNQPQHF. The CDR3 nucleotides read TGTGCCAGCAGCCAAGAGAGGTTTAGCAATCAGCCCCAGCATTTT. The V call is TRBV4-2, the J call TRBJ1-5; D is unclear. From germline, CDR1 is LGHNA and CDR2 YNFKEQ. V lost 0 bases to trimming and J lost 0 bases, with 6 bases between them. The CDR3 extends over 15 amino acids.